Below, one T cell receptor (beta chain) is given with its context. The antigen remains undetermined. TCRdb used MiXCR to reprocess the reads, holding one entry per CDR3 protein. The sample contains 700,000 to 850,000 distinct CDR3 sequences, about 31% of which appear only once. This specimen belongs to a study of T cell repertoires in cytomegalovirus infection. Trimming cost V 8 bases and J 6 bases; bases outside gene matches: 10. The V gene's germline CDR1 is SNHLY and CDR2 FYNNEI. This CDR3 has 15 residues. The rearrangement links TRBV2 to TRBJ2-2, with TRBD1 matching 9 bases. This clonotype was obtained from a human donor in good health (CMV status not recorded). Some clones in this sample may be carry-over from other donors' samples. The specimen comprised cultured CD8+ T cells from PBMCs, sampled from culture after CMV antigen stimulation. CDR3 protein: CASGPGQGISGELFF. The DNA of the CDR3 is TGTGCCAGCGGGCCGGGACAGGGAATTTCCGGGGAGCTGTTTTTT.